The 3 T cell receptor beta chains below were found in one sample sequenced in a study of T cell clonality in common variable immunodeficiency. Using immunoSEQ multiplex PCR, the repertoire was profiled, and TCRdb retains in-frame clones only, with some absent. The table lists about 33,000 clones, with no singletons. Material: peripheral blood mononuclear cells. The receptors stem from a person aged 18 to 75 in good health.

Many counts were recorded for this clone. Read sequence stops 3 residues before the CDR3 end, and the germline J gene provides the missing end. The rearrangement uses TRBV20-1 and TRBJ2-1; TRBD2 matches at 11 bases. CDR1 and CDR2 from the germline V gene are DFQATT and SNEGSKA (reference sequence). Trimming cost V 5 bases and J 6 bases; bases outside gene matches: 6. The CDR3 covers 14 residues. The sequenced part of the CDR3 DNA is TGCAGTGCTGCCGGGACTAGCGGCAGCAATGAG. It codes for CSAAGTSGSNE. The whole CDR3 is CSAAGTSGSNEQFF.

There are many counts of this clone. The observed sequence ends 3 residues before the CDR3 terminus, with the missing tail filled in from the germline J gene. The V call is TRBV9, the J call TRBJ1-2; 11 nucleotides match TRBD1. Germline V gene sequence: CDR1 SGDLS, CDR2 YYNGEE. This CDR3 contains 15 residues. V was pared by 4 bases and J by 2 bases, with 4 bases of the junction left unmatched. The covered CDR3 bases are TGTGCCAGCAGCACCCGGACAGGGGGCAACTATGGC. Its protein product is CASSTRTGGNYG. The complete CDR3 protein is CASSTRTGGNYGYTF.

This clone appeared many times. The CDR3 end falls 3 residues outside the read, so it is completed with the germline J gene. The chain carries TRBV6-4 and TRBJ2-3, with 8 bases aligning to TRBD2. The CDR3 extends over 14 amino acids. Germline trimming cut 3 bases from V and 3 bases from J; bases unmatched to any gene: 2. Germline loops: CDR1 MRHNA, CDR2 SNTAGT. The CDR3 here is CASSESGSTDTQYF. CDR3 DNA (partial): TGTGCCAGCAGTGAGAGCGGGAGTACAGATACG.